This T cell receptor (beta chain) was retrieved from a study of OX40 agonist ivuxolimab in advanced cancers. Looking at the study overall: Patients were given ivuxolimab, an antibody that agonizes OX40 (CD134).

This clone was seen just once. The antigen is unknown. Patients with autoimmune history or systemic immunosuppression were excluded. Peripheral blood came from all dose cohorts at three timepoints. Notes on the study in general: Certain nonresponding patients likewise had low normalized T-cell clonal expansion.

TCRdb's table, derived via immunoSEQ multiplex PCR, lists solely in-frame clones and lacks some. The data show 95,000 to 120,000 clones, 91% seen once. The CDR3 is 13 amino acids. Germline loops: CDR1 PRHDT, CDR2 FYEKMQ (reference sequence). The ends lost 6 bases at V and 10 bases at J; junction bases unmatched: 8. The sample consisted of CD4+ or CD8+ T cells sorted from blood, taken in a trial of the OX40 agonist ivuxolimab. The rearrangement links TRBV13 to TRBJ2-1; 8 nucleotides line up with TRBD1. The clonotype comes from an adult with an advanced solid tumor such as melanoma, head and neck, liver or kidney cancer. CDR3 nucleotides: TGTGCCAGCAGGATCGACAGGGGTAAGGAGCAGTTCTTC. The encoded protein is CASRIDRGKEQFF.